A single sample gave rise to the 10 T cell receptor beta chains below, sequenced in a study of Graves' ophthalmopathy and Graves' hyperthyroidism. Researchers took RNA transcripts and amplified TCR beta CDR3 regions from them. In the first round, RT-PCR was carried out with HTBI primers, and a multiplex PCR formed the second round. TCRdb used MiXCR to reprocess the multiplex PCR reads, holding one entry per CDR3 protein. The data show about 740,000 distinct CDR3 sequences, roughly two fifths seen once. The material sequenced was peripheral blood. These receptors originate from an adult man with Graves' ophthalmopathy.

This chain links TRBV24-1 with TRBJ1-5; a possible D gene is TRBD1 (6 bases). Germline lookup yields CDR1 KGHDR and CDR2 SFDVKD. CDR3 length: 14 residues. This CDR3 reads CARDNREGFEPQHF. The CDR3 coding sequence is TGTGCTAGAGATAACAGGGAAGGCTTTGAGCCCCAGCATTTT.

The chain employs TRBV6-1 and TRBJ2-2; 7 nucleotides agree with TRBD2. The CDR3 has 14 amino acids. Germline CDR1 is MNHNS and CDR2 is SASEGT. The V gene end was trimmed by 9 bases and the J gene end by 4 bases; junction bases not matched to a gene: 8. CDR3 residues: CASGDWGGTGELFF. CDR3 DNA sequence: TGTGCCAGTGGAGATTGGGGGGGCACCGGGGAGCTGTTTTTT.

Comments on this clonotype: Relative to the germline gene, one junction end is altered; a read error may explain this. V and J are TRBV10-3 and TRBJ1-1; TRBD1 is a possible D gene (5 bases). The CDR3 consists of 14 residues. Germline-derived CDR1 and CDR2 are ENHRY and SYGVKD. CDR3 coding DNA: TGTGCCAGCAGTAGGGCAGGGAAGATCACTGAAGCTTTCTTT. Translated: CASSRAGKITEAFF.

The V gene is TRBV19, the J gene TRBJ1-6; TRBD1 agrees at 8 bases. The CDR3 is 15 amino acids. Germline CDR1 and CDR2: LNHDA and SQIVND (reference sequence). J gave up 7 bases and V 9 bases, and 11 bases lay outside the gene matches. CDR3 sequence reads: CASGPWTGINSPLHF. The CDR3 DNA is TGTGCCAGCGGTCCTTGGACAGGGATCAATTCACCCCTCCACTTT.

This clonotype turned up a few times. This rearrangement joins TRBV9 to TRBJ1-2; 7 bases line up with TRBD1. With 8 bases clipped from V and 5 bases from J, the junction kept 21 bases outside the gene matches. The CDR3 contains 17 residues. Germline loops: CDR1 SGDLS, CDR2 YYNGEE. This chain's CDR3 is CASSIGSTGLVGYGYTF. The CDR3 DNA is TGTGCCAGTAGTATAGGCTCGACAGGGTTGGTCGGGTATGGCTACACCTTC.

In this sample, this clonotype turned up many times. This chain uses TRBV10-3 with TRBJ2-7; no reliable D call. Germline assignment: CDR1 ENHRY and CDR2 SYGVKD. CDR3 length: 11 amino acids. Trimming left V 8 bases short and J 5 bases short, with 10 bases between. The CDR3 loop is CAIGRTDEQYF. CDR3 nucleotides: TGTGCCATCGGACGGACGGACGAGCAGTACTTC.

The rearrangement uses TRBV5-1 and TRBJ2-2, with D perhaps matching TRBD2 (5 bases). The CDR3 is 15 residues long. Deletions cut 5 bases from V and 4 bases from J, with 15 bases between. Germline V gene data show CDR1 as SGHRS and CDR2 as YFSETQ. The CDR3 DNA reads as TGCGCCAGCAGGGTAGGAGGATCGGTCACCGGGGAGCTGTTTTTT. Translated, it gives CASRVGGSVTGELFF.

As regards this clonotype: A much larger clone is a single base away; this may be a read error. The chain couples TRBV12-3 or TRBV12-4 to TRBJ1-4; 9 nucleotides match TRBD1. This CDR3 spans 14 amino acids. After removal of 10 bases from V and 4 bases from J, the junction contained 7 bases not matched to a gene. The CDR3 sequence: CANRQDRGNEKLFF. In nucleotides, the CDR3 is TGTGCCAACAGGCAGGACAGGGGTAATGAAAAACTGTTTTTT.

CDR3 loop: CASSSHPFQGGGTEQYF. The CDR3 DNA reads as TGTGCCAGCAGCTCTCACCCTTTCCAGGGGGGGGGGACCGAGCAGTACTTC. The chain couples TRBV11-2 to TRBJ2-7, with D perhaps matching TRBD1 or TRBD2 (7 bases each). With 4 bases removed from V and 6 bases from J, the gap between germline ends came to 25 bases. Germline loops: CDR1 SGHAT, CDR2 FQNNGV. The CDR3 runs to 17 residues.

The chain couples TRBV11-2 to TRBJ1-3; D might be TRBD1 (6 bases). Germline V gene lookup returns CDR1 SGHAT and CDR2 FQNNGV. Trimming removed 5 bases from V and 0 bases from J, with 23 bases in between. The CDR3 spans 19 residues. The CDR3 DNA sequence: TGTGCCAGCAGCCTAGGCTGGGGGCGTGTTAATCCCTCTGGAAACACCATATATTTT. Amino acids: CASSLGWGRVNPSGNTIYF.